This T cell receptor (beta chain) stems from a study of cytomegalovirus exposure and HLA in healthy donors. In the study overall: A prior analysis found 117 million unique TCR beta sequences from some 190 million T cells. General study results and limits: Looking again later, the authors saw that most CMV-associated TCR beta chains seemed HLA-restricted.

Germline V CDR1 and CDR2: GTSNPN, SVGIG (reference sequence). The J segment lost 1 base and the V segment lost 2 bases, leaving 10 bases of the junction unmatched. The CDR3 totals 16 residues. Details on this clone: The antigen is not known.

PCR amplification relied on 60 Vbeta primers (plus 13 Jbeta primers). TCRdb's table, derived via immunoSEQ multiplex PCR, lists solely in-frame clones and lacks some. Of over 70,000 clones in the sample, 80% were seen once. The chain has TRBV30 and TRBJ2-5; TRBD2 matches 7 bases. The TCR sequence derives from a woman in her forties or fifties in good health and CMV-seropositive. The material sequenced was PBMCs. This CDR3 reads CAWSFYLAVLQETQYF. DNA of the CDR3: TGTGCCTGGAGTTTCTACCTAGCGGTCCTCCAAGAGACCCAGTACTTC. The variable domain in full, with the rest retrieved from reference TRBV30 and TRBJ2-5, is SQTIHQWPATLVQPVGSPLSLECTVEGTSNPNLYWYRQAAGRGLQLLFYSVGIGQISSEVPQNLSASRPQDRQFILSSKKLLLSDSGFYLCAWSFYLAVLQETQYFGPGTRLLVL.